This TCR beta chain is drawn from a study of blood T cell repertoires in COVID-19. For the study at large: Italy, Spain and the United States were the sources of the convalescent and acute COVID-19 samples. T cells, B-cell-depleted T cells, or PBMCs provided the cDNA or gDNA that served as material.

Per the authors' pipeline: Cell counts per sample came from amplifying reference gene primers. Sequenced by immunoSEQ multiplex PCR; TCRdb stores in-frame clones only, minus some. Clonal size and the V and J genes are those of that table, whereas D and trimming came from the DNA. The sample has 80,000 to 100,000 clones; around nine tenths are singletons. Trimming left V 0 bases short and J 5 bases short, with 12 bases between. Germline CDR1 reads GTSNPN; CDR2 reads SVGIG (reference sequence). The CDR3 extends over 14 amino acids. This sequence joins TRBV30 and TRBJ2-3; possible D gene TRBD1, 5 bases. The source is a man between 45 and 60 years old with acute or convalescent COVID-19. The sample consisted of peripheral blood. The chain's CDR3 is CAWSVKGAVDTQYF. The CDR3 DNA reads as TGTGCCTGGAGTGTAAAAGGGGCTGTAGATACGCAGTATTTT.